This TCR beta chain was sequenced during a study of CXCR3-negative and CXCR3-positive naive CD8 T cells. The overall study: Some 130 million TRB reads were obtained overall (about 1.5 +/- 0.3 million per library).

CDR3 size: 15 residues. From germline, CDR1 is LGHNA and CDR2 YSLEER. Study outcomes and limitations: For memory CD8+ cells diversity was much lower, but both naive subsets had comparably high diversity. With respect to TRBV-TRBJ usage, naive CXCR3-negative and CXCR3-positive cells were similar; memory differed.

Note on this clonotype: Its antigen is unknown.

It was by 5' RACE with UMI labels that the TRB cDNA libraries were prepared. TCRdb re-called the 5' RACE reads; every CDR3 protein appears as one record, without DNA. The repertoire table contains approximately 8,500 distinct CDR3 sequences. The chain employs TRBV4-3 and TRBJ2-2; the TCRdb D gene call, TRBD2, has no DNA to confirm it. Material: naive CXCR3- CD8+ T cells from blood. Subset here: CD45RO-CCR7+CD27+CD95- naive CD8+ T cells lacking CXCR3 (TNR3-). This TCR came from a human donor in good health. Some clones in this sample may be carry-over from other donors' samples. The CDR3 region is CASSPGLAGTPELFF.